A selection of T cell receptor beta chains follows, all from one sample in a study of T cell responses to AZD1222 COVID-19 vaccine. Sequenced by immunoSEQ multiplex PCR; TCRdb stores in-frame clones only, minus some. This table holds 150,000 to 200,000 clones, 85% to 90% found once. Sequenced here: peripheral blood, sampled on day 0 of MenACWY control vaccination. The receptors were gathered from an adult in good health. CDR3s include the opening cysteine and the closing phenylalanine or tryptophan. A D gene is named only where the DNA matches it firmly. Size values are once, few and many counts, or a class for expanded clones, and some rows have none.

j_call | v_call | d_call | clone_size | cdr3_aa | cdr3_nt
TRBJ1-2 | TRBV12-3/TRBV12-4 | - | - | CASSSTGGYSYTF | TGTGCCAGCAGCTCTACAGGAGGCTATAGCTACACCTTC
TRBJ2-1 | TRBV29-1 | TRBD2 | - | CSVESGQRGPTYNEQFF | TGCAGCGTTGAATCGGGGCAGCGGGGGCCGACCTACAATGAGCAGTTCTTC
TRBJ2-1 | TRBV4-1 | TRBD1 | - | CASSQQDRGHNEQFF | TGCGCCAGCAGCCAACAGGACAGGGGGCATAATGAGCAGTTCTTC
TRBJ2-7 | TRBV14 | - | once | CASSQGAPEQYF | TGTGCCAGCAGCCAGGGGGCTCCCGAGCAGTACTTC
TRBJ1-3 | TRBV24-1 | - | - | CATGDGNTIYF | TGTGCCACCGGGGACGGAAACACCATATATTTT
TRBJ2-1 | TRBV7-9 | - | - | CASSLAQRYNEQFF | TGTGCCAGCAGCTTAGCCCAGCGGTACAATGAGCAGTTCTTC
TRBJ1-3 | TRBV11-1 | - | - | CASSKGASSGNTIYF | TGTGCCAGCAGCAAAGGGGCCTCTTCTGGAAACACCATATATTTT
TRBJ1-4 | TRBV5-8 | TRBD1 | once | CASTLSDRDDEKLFF | TGTGCCAGCACCCTTTCGGACAGGGATGACGAAAAACTGTTTTTT
TRBJ1-4 | TRBV4-3 | TRBD1 | - | CASSQEGQMYEKLFF | TGCGCCAGCAGCCAAGAGGGACAGATGTATGAAAAACTGTTTTTT
TRBJ2-2 | TRBV6-5 | - | - | CASSLRRSNTGELFF | TGTGCCAGCAGTTTGCGGCGGTCGAACACCGGGGAGCTGTTTTTT
TRBJ2-5 | TRBV7-9 | TRBD2 | - | CASSLGVLADKETQYF | TGTGCCAGCAGCTTAGGGGTACTAGCGGACAAAGAGACCCAGTACTTC
TRBJ2-3 | TRBV28 | TRBD1 | - | CASSPGTGGADTQYF | TGTGCCAGCAGCCCCGGGACAGGGGGCGCAGATACGCAGTATTTT
TRBJ2-7 | TRBV18 | - | few | CASSPLMGTHEQYF | TGTGCCAGCTCACCACTCATGGGGACCCACGAGCAGTACTTC
TRBJ1-1 | TRBV18 | TRBD1 | - | CASSLSTLQGGTEAFF | TGTGCCAGCTCCCTTAGTACCCTCCAGGGGGGCACTGAAGCTTTCTTT
TRBJ1-6 | TRBV6-1 | - | - | CASSEGEGSYNSPLHF | TGTGCCAGCAGTGAAGGGGAAGGATCCTATAATTCACCCCTCCACTTT
TRBJ1-5 | TRBV28 | - | - | CASSSSGQGNQPQHF | TGTGCCAGCAGTTCCTCCGGGCAGGGGAATCAGCCCCAGCATTTT
TRBJ1-1 | TRBV5-6 | TRBD1 | - | CASSTPGQGNTEAFF | TGTGCCAGCAGCACCCCGGGACAGGGCAACACTGAAGCTTTCTTT
TRBJ1-2 | TRBV5-4 | - | - | CASRATGGSGGYTF | TGTGCCAGCAGGGCAACTGGGGGCTCCGGCGGCTACACCTTC
TRBJ1-4 | TRBV19 | TRBD1 | - | CASSTTGQGREKLFF | TGTGCCAGTAGTACTACGGGACAGGGGAGGGAAAAACTGTTTTTT
TRBJ2-2 | TRBV9 | - | - | CASSVDTATGELFF | TGTGCCAGCAGCGTAGACACTGCCACCGGGGAGCTGTTTTTT
TRBJ2-2 | TRBV9 | - | - | CASNQYTGELFF | TGTGCCAGCAACCAGTACACCGGGGAGCTGTTTTTT
TRBJ2-1 | TRBV13 | - | - | CASSFRPGANEQFF | TGTGCCAGCAGCTTCCGGCCTGGAGCCAATGAGCAGTTCTTC
TRBJ1-1 | TRBV7-2 | - | - | CASSPTTGNTEAFF | TGTGCCAGCAGCCCGACTACAGGGAACACTGAAGCTTTCTTT
TRBJ2-1 | TRBV6-5 | - | - | CASSVAQGNGKQFF | TGTGCCAGCAGCGTAGCACAGGGTAACGGGAAGCAGTTCTTC
TRBJ2-7 | TRBV7-2 | TRBD1 | - | CASSFGGQGSYEQYF | TGTGCCAGCAGCTTCGGGGGACAGGGGTCCTACGAGCAGTACTTC
TRBJ1-1 | TRBV6-5 | - | few | CASSPTENTEAFF | TGTGCCAGCAGCCCGACAGAGAACACTGAAGCTTTCTTT
TRBJ2-7 | TRBV4-1 | TRBD2 | - | CASSQESGLAGPPLEEQYF | TGCGCCAGCAGCCAAGAGTCGGGACTAGCGGGGCCTCCTCTCGAGGAGCAGTACTTC
TRBJ2-3 | TRBV9 | - | - | CASSVAASGAPTGGRTDTQYF | TGTGCCAGCAGCGTAGCAGCTAGCGGGGCTCCTACAGGGGGGCGCACAGATACGCAGTATTTT
TRBJ2-3 | TRBV6-2/TRBV6-3 | TRBD1 | - | CASSYPLTGRTSDTQYF | TGTGCCAGCAGTTACCCGCTGACAGGGAGAACTTCAGATACGCAGTATTTT
TRBJ2-3 | TRBV29-1 | TRBD2 | - | CSVERGTSGRVMTDTQYF | TGCAGCGTTGAAAGGGGCACTAGCGGGAGAGTAATGACAGATACGCAGTATTTT
TRBJ2-7 | TRBV7-2 | TRBD2 | - | CASTLGLAELYEQYF | TGTGCCAGCACCCTCGGTCTAGCGGAGCTCTACGAGCAGTACTTC
TRBJ2-5 | TRBV12-3/TRBV12-4 | - | - | CASSLAGTETQYF | TGTGCCAGCAGTTTAGCAGGGACGGAGACCCAGTACTTC
TRBJ1-4 | TRBV7-2 | TRBD1 | - | CASSHRGPGVEKLFF | TGTGCCAGCAGCCACAGGGGCCCCGGCGTGGAAAAACTGTTTTTT
TRBJ2-5 | TRBV13 | TRBD2 | - | CASSLLAGGLETQYF | TGTGCCAGCAGCTTACTAGCGGGGGGGCTGGAGACCCAGTACTTC
TRBJ1-2 | TRBV5-1 | - | - | CASSRDVGVDYTF | TGCGCCAGCAGCCGGGATGTAGGTGTGGACTACACCTTC
TRBJ1-4 | TRBV10-2 | - | - | CASSESALWRYPSEKLFF | TGCGCCAGCAGTGAGTCCGCCCTTTGGAGGTATCCTAGTGAAAAACTGTTTTTT
TRBJ2-1 | TRBV7-3 | TRBD2 | - | CASSQLAGSYNEQFF | TGTGCCAGCAGCCAACTAGCGGGCTCCTACAATGAGCAGTTCTTC
TRBJ2-1 | TRBV12-5 | - | - | CASGPGSGEQFF | TGTGCTAGTGGACCGGGTTCGGGTGAGCAGTTCTTC
TRBJ2-2 | TRBV7-7 | - | - | CASSRQAGTSPHGELFF | TGTGCTAGCAGCCGCCAAGCAGGGACGTCCCCCCACGGGGAGCTGTTTTTT
TRBJ2-7 | TRBV6-5 | TRBD2 | once | CASSYSGGRNGYEQYF | TGTGCCAGCAGTTACTCGGGAGGGCGGAATGGGTACGAGCAGTACTTC